These 15 T cell receptor beta chains were all obtained from the same sample, sequenced in a study of glioma-infiltrating T cells. Using RNA template, CDR3s of TCR alpha and beta were amplified with iRepertoire arm-PCR. TCRdb fed the multiplex PCR reads into MiXCR, producing one record per CDR3 protein. Of about 190,000 distinct CDR3 sequences in the sample, 30% to 40% were seen once. Material for sequencing was glioma tissue, nonneoplastic brain tissue, or PBMCs (not recorded which). These receptors were obtained from a human donor with low-grade glioma or glioblastoma, undergoing nonglioma brain surgery, or in good health (not recorded which).

This clonotype has at least ten counts. This sequence joins TRBV20-1 and TRBJ2-5; perhaps TRBD2 as D (6 bases). Deletions cut 5 bases from V and 2 bases from J, with 6 bases between. CDR1 is DFQATT, CDR2 SNEGSKA, per germline (reference sequence). This CDR3 has 11 residues. The CDR3 here is CSAGLQETQYF. The CDR3 DNA sequence: TGCAGTGCTGGACTACAAGAGACCCAGTACTTC.

Comments on this clonotype: A much larger clone differs by one base, so this may be a read error. The chain uses TRBV7-2 and TRBJ2-1, with D possibly being TRBD2 (7 bases). Germline CDR1 reads SGHTA; CDR2 reads FQGNSA. This CDR3 is built from 18 residues. V lost 4 bases and J lost 5, with 24 bases in between. The DNA for the CDR3 is TGTGCCAGCAGCTCTATGGGCAAGGGGGGGCTAATCGACAATGAGCAGTTCTTC. This codes for CASSSMGKGGLIDNEQFF. The full variable domain, its missing parts supplied by reference TRBV7-2 and TRBJ2-1, is GAGVSQSPSNKVTEKGKDVELRCDPISGHTALYWYRQSLGQGLEFLIYFQGNSAPDKSGLPSDRFSAERTGGSVSTLTIQRTQQEDSAVYLCASSSMGKGGLIDNEQFFGPGTRLTVL.

There are many counts of this clonotype. The rearrangement joins TRBV6-2 or TRBV6-3 to TRBJ2-7; possible D gene TRBD2, 6 bases. Germline CDR1 MNHEY, CDR2 SVGEGT. The CDR3 is made up of 15 amino acids. Trimming cost V 5 bases and J 2 bases, with 16 bases left between them. The CDR3 DNA reads as TGTGCCAGCAGTGGTCGGGGGACCGGTCCCTACGAGCAGTACTTC. Translated, it gives CASSGRGTGPYEQYF.

Concerning this clonotype: Relative to the germline gene, one junction end is altered; a read error may explain this. The chain carries TRBV29-1 and TRBJ1-3, with D hard to call. Germline V gives CDR1 SQVTM, CDR2 ANQGSEA. The CDR3 contains 13 residues. CDR3 amino acids: CSAARGTGSTIYF. CDR3 nucleotide sequence: TGCAGCGCCGCCCGGGGAACTGGAAGCACCATATATTTT.

The chain uses TRBV27 and TRBJ2-7; TRBD2 agrees at 8 bases. Per the germline V gene, CDR1 is MNHEY and CDR2 is SMNVEV (reference sequence). J gave up 6 bases and V 6 bases, and 10 bases lay outside the gene matches. The CDR3 length is 14 residues. The CDR3 DNA sequence: TGTGCCAGCAGCCGGGGGGGAGGGTCCAGCGAGCAGTACTTC. It is translated as CASSRGGGSSEQYF.

The chain uses TRBV7-2 and TRBJ1-3, with D hard to call. This CDR3 spans 15 amino acids. Trimming cost V 4 bases and J 2 bases, with 12 bases left between them. From germline, CDR1 is SGHTA and CDR2 FQGNSA. CDR3 DNA sequence: TGTGCCAGCAGCTATAGCATCGGGACTGGAAACACCATATATTTT. It yields the protein CASSYSIGTGNTIYF. Using reference TRBV7-2 and TRBJ1-3 for the parts outside the CDR3, the full variable domain is GAGVSQSPSNKVTEKGKDVELRCDPISGHTALYWYRQSLGQGLEFLIYFQGNSAPDKSGLPSDRFSAERTGGSVSTLTIQRTQQEDSAVYLCASSYSIGTGNTIYFGEGSWLTVV.

As concerns this clonotype: A read error may be the cause here, since a much bigger clone is one base away. The V gene is TRBV7-6, the J gene TRBJ1-2; the D gene is possibly TRBD1 (5 bases). V was cut by 5 bases and J by 0 bases, with 16 bases left in between. The CDR3 is made up of 16 amino acids. Germline V lookup: CDR1 SGHVS, CDR2 FNYEAQ. The CDR3 nucleotides read TGTGCCAGCAGCCCCGGGGCGGGGAGTGCTAACTATGGCTACACCTTC. Residues: CASSPGAGSANYGYTF.

This chain joins TRBV5-6 and TRBJ2-5; D may be TRBD1 or TRBD2 (5 bases each). CDR1 SGHDT and CDR2 YYEEEE come from the germline V gene. The length of the CDR3 is 15 residues. The V end lost 3 bases, the J end lost 4 bases, and 16 bases lay between the germline ends. For the CDR3, the DNA is TGTGCCAGCAGCTACGGGGCCCGCGAGGGAGAGACCCAGTACTTC. Residues: CASSYGAREGETQYF.

This clonotype has just a few counts. The V call is TRBV19, the J call TRBJ2-2; D is unclear. CDR1 and CDR2 from the germline V gene are LNHDA and SQIVND (reference sequence). Trimming took off 2 bases at V and 6 bases at J, with 7 bases between the two ends. The CDR3 spans 13 residues. Here the CDR3 DNA reads TGTGCCAGTAGTATACGTTTTCCCGGGGAGCTGTTTTTT. Translation: CASSIRFPGELFF.

This clonotype was seen ten or more times. The chain couples TRBV7-8 to TRBJ1-5; 8 nucleotides agree with TRBD1. The germline V gene has CDR1 SGHVS and CDR2 FQNEAQ. The CDR3 runs 17 residues. V lost 5 bases, J lost 0 bases, and 9 bases stayed unmatched. The DNA of the CDR3 is TGTGCCAGCAGCCCTGGACAGGGCCGACTTAGCAATCAGCCCCAGCATTTT. Residues: CASSPGQGRLSNQPQHF.

In its sample, this clonotype was seen many times. The chain joins TRBV19 to TRBJ2-5, with D possibly being TRBD1 (5 bases). The CDR3 is 11 amino acids. CDR1 is LNHDA and CDR2 is SQIVND in the germline V gene (reference sequence). Trimming pared 8 bases from V and 5 bases from J, leaving 9 bases between. The CDR3 is CASGRVETQYF. The DNA for the CDR3 is TGTGCCAGTGGCAGGGTGGAGACCCAGTACTTC.

In its sample, this clonotype was seen many times. The chain links TRBV24-1 to TRBJ2-5, with a tentative D call TRBD2 (5 bases). This CDR3 comprises 11 residues. In germline, CDR1 is KGHDR, CDR2 SFDVKD. V dropped 6 bases and J dropped 5 bases, with 6 bases sitting between them. The CDR3 DNA reads TGTGCCACCAGTCGCGGGGAGACCCAGTACTTC. As protein: CATSRGETQYF.

As for this clonotype: The junction departs from germline at one end; a sequencing error may be responsible. The V gene is TRBV5-1, the J gene TRBJ2-7; D is unclear. The CDR3 runs to 13 residues. The V gene's germline CDR1 is SGHRS and CDR2 YFSETQ. The CDR3 spells CASSLELQDDQYF. The CDR3 bases are TGCGCCAGCAGCTTGGAACTTCAGGACGATCAGTACTTC. Based on the CDR3 plus reference TRBV5-1 and TRBJ2-7, the full variable domain is KAGVTQTPRYLIKTRGQQVTLSCSPISGHRSVSWYQQTPGQGLQFLFEYFSETQRNKGNFPGRFSGRQFSNSRSEMNVSTLELGDSALYLCASSLELQDDQYFGPGTRLTVT.

This clonotype was detected many times. This CDR3 is CASSSLGLAGDEQYF. CDR3 DNA: TGTGCCAGCAGTTCCCTAGGACTAGCGGGGGACGAGCAGTACTTC. V gene TRBV6-1 combines with J gene TRBJ2-7, with 13 bases that match TRBD2. J was trimmed by 5 bases and V by 5 bases; bases with no gene match: 6. CDR3 length equals 15 residues. The germline gives CDR1 MNHNS, CDR2 SASEGT.

A word on this clonotype: This may come from a read error, since a much larger clone is one base off. V usage is TRBV6-4 and J usage is TRBJ2-5; D unresolved. This CDR3 spans 9 amino acids. Per germline, CDR1 MRHNA and CDR2 SNTAGT. CDR3 in amino acids: CDKKETQYF. The CDR3 nucleotides are TGTGACAAAAAGGAGACCCAGTACTTC.